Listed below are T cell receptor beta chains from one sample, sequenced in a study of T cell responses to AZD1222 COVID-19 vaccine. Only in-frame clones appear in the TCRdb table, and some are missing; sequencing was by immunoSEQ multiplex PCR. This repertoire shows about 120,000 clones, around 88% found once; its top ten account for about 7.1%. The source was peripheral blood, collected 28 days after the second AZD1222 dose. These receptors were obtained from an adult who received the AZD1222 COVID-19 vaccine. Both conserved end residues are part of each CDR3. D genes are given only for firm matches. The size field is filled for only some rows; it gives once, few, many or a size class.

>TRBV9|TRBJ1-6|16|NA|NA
CASSVTESSYNSPLHF
TGTGCCAGCAGCGTAACTGAGAGCTCCTATAATTCACCCCTCCACTTT
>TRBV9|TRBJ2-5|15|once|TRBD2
CASQTSGSRGETQYF
TGTGCCAGTCAGACTAGCGGGAGTAGGGGCGAGACCCAGTACTTC
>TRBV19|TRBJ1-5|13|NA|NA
CASSTGLNQPQHF
TGTGCCAGTTCAACAGGTTTGAATCAGCCCCAGCATTTT
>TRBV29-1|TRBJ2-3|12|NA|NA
CSGRRDGDTQYF
TGCAGCGGACGCAGGGATGGAGATACGCAGTATTTT
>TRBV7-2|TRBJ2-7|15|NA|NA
CASSLMADSSYEQYF
TGTGCCAGCAGCTTAATGGCCGACTCCTCCTACGAGCAGTACTTC
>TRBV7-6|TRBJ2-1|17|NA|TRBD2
CASSKTGPSGTYNEQFF
TGTGCCAGCAGCAAGACAGGACCTAGCGGGACCTACAATGAGCAGTTCTTC
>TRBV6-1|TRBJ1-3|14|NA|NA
CASSEMGSGNTIYF
TGTGCCAGCAGTGAAATGGGGTCTGGAAACACCATATATTTT
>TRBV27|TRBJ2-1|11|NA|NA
CASSFSNEQFF
TGTGCCAGCAGTTTCAGCAATGAGCAGTTCTTC
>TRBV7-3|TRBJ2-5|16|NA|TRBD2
CASRRQLAASQETQYF
TGTGCCAGCAGGCGACAACTAGCGGCAAGCCAAGAGACCCAGTACTTC
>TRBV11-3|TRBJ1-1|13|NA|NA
CASSAAENTEAFF
TGTGCCAGCAGCGCCGCCGAGAACACTGAAGCTTTCTTT
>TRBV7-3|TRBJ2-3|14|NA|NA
CASSLRGPTDTQYF
TGTGCCAGCAGCTTACGGGGTCCCACAGATACGCAGTATTTT
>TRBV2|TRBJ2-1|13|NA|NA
CASSDQGYNEQFF
TGTGCCAGCAGTGATCAGGGATACAATGAGCAGTTCTTC
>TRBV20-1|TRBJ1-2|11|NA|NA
CSASWSYGYTF
TGCAGTGCTAGTTGGAGTTATGGCTACACCTTC
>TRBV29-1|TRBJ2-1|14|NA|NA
CSVVAGGTDNEQFF
TGCAGCGTTGTTGCGGGTGGCACAGACAATGAGCAGTTCTTC
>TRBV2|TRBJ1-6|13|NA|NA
CASSGTIDSPLHF
TGTGCCAGCAGTGGGACTATTGATTCACCCCTCCACTTT
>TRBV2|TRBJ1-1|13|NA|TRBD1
CASSDRGRTEAFF
TGTGCCAGCAGTGACAGGGGGCGGACTGAAGCTTTCTTT
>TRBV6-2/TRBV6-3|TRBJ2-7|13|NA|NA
CASSRSARYEQYF
TGTGCCAGCAGTCGTAGCGCGAGATACGAGCAGTACTTC
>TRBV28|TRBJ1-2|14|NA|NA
CASSWGGDNYGYTF
TGTGCCAGCAGTTGGGGAGGGGATAACTATGGCTACACCTTC
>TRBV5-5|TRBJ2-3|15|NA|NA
CASSSNPGNADTQYF
TGTGCCAGCAGCTCCAACCCAGGGAACGCAGATACGCAGTATTTT
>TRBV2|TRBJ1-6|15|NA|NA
CASGPREAYNSPLHF
TGTGCCAGCGGTCCAAGGGAGGCCTATAATTCACCCCTCCACTTT
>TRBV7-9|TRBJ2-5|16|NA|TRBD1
CASSLGTGVSQETQYF
TGTGCCAGCAGCTTAGGTACAGGGGTAAGCCAAGAGACCCAGTACTTC
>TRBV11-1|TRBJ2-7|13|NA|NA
CASSYSQGYEQYF
TGTGCCAGCAGCTACTCTCAGGGCTACGAGCAGTACTTC
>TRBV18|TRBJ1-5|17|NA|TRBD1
CASSKGQGGYSNQPQHF
TGTGCCAGCTCAAAAGGACAGGGGGGATATAGCAATCAGCCCCAGCATTTT
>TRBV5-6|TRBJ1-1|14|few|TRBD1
CASSSRDREDAAFF
TGTGCCAGCAGCTCCCGGGACAGGGAGGATGCGGCTTTCTTT
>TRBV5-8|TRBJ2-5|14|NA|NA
CASSWGLGQETQYF
TGTGCCAGCAGCTGGGGCCTAGGACAAGAGACCCAGTACTTC
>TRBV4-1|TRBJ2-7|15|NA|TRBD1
CASSQLQGRHTWQYF
TGCGCCAGCAGCCAGCTACAGGGGCGACATACGTGGCAGTACTTC
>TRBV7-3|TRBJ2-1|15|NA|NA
CASSYGLLSHNEQFF
TGTGCCAGCAGCTACGGACTTCTTTCCCACAATGAGCAGTTCTTC
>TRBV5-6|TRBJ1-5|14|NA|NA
CASSLGTANQPQHF
TGTGCCAGCAGCTTGGGGACAGCTAATCAGCCCCAGCATTTT
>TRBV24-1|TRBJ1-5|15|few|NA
CATSDAQGRNQPQHF
TGTGCCACCAGTGATGCCCAGGGTAGGAATCAGCCCCAGCATTTT
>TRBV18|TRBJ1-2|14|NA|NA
CASSPPAGNYGYTF
TGTGCCAGCTCACCACCGGCAGGGAACTATGGCTACACCTTC
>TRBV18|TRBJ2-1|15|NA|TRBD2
CASSPRREGNNEQFF
TGTGCCAGCTCACCACGGCGGGAGGGTAACAATGAGCAGTTCTTC
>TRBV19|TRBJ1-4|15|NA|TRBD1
CASSIFNQGGEKLFF
TGTGCCAGTAGTATATTCAACCAGGGGGGGGAAAAACTGTTTTTT
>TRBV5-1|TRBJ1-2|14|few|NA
CASSLEGQPTGYTF
TGCGCCAGCAGCTTGGAAGGACAACCCACCGGCTACACCTTC
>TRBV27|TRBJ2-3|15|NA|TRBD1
CASSRRGPRIDTQYF
TGTGCCAGCAGTCGCAGGGGGCCGCGGATCGATACGCAGTATTTT
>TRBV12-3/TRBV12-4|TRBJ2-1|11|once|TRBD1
CASRDRDRVFF
TGTGCCAGCAGAGACCGGGACAGGGTTTTCTTC
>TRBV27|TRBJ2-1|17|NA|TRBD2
CASKQLSGTRRGNEQFF
TGTGCCAGCAAACAGCTTTCCGGGACTAGAAGGGGCAATGAGCAGTTCTTC
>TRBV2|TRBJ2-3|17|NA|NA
CASSEVSKEGRTDTQYF
TGTGCCAGCAGTGAAGTTAGCAAGGAGGGACGCACAGATACGCAGTATTTT
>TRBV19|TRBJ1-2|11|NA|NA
CASTSGYGYTF
TGTGCCAGTACTAGCGGGTATGGCTACACCTTC
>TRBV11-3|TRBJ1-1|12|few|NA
CASSEGDTEAFF
TGTGCCAGCAGCGAGGGGGACACTGAAGCTTTCTTT
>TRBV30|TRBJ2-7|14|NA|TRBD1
CAWSGGRGPYEQYF
TGTGCCTGGAGTGGGGGCAGGGGGCCCTACGAGCAGTACTTC
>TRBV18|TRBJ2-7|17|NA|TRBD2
CASSPPQGAGGSYEQSF
TGTGCCAGCTCACCACCGCAGGGAGCGGGAGGGTCCTACGAGCAATCCTTC